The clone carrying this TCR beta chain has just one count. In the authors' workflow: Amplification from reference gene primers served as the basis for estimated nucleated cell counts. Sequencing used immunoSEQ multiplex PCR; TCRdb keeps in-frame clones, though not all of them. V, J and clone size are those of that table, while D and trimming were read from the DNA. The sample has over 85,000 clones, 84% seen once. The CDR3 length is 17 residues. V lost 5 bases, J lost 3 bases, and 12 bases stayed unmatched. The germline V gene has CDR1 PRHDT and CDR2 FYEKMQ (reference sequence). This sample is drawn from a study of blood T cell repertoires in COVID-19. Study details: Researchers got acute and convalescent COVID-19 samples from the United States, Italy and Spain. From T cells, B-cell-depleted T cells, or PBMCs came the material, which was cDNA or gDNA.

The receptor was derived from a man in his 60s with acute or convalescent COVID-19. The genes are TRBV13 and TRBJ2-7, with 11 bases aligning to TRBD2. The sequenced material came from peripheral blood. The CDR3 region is CASSQLAQGLADYEQYV. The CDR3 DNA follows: TGTGCCAGCAGCCAATTAGCGCAGGGACTAGCGGACTACGAGCAGTACGTC.